A single sample gave rise to the 9 T cell receptor beta chains below, sequenced in a study of shared clonotypes between healthy human individuals. Produced via immunoSEQ multiplex PCR; TCRdb's table is partial and in-frame only. Found here are about 2.3 million clones, approximately 90% of them singletons; the top ten hold around 0.38%. The material sequenced was naive CD4+ T cells from PBMCs. Indicated subset: CD45RA+ positively selected. The origin of the receptors is a man younger than 35 in good health. Some clones in this sample may be carry-over from other donors' samples.

The chain combines TRBV9 with TRBJ2-1; the match to TRBD2 covers 7 bases. CDR3 length equals 15 residues. The ends lost 10 bases at V and 1 base at J; junction bases unmatched: 11. From germline, CDR1 is SGDLS and CDR2 YYNGEE. CDR3 sequence (DNA): TGTGCCTCATCAATGGGCGGGAGTTCCTACAATGAGCAGTTCTTC. Translation: CASSMGGSSYNEQFF.

The J gene is TRBJ2-4, the V gene TRBV28, with D possibly being TRBD1 (9 bases). Germline V CDR1 and CDR2: MDHEN, SYDVKM. The V gene lost 6 bases and the J gene lost 6 bases, with 30 bases spanning the gap. This CDR3 is built from 19 residues. CDR3 in amino acids: CASSPDRGAKREWANIQYF. The CDR3 DNA reads TGTGCCAGCAGCCCCGACAGGGGGGCGAAGCGGGAGTGGGCAAACATTCAGTACTTC.

V gene TRBV7-2 combines with J gene TRBJ1-2; D remains ambiguous. The CDR3 is 16 amino acids. Germline-derived CDR1 and CDR2 are SGHTA and FQGNSA. Trimming shortened V by 1 base and J by 1 base, and 13 bases separated the two germline ends. The CDR3 region is CASSLVVTFDNYGYTF. The CDR3 nucleotides are TGTGCCAGCAGCTTAGTTGTGACATTCGATAACTATGGCTACACCTTC.

The chain uses TRBV5-5 and TRBJ1-4, with 9 nucleotides matching TRBD1. J gave up 8 bases and V 4 bases, and 6 bases lay outside the gene matches. This CDR3 contains 14 residues. Germline-derived CDR1 and CDR2 are SGHKS and YYEKEE (reference sequence). The CDR3 spells CASSRRTGDEKLFF. The CDR3 DNA follows: TGTGCCAGCAGCCGTAGGACAGGGGACGAAAAACTGTTTTTT.

The chain has TRBV5-1 and TRBJ2-7; D is perhaps TRBD1 (6 bases). The CDR3 contains 15 residues. The V gene lost 1 base and the J gene lost 7 bases, with 18 bases spanning the gap. The germline CDR1 and CDR2 sequences are SGHRS and YFSETQ. CDR3 amino acids: CASSLRGGRGDEQYF. The CDR3 DNA reads as TGCGCCAGCAGCTTGCGTGGGGGCCGGGGCGATGAGCAGTACTTC.

The chain combines TRBV5-4 with TRBJ2-3; no clear D. CDR1 and CDR2 from the germline V gene are SGHNT and YYREEE (reference sequence). The CDR3 consists of 15 residues. Trimming pared 4 bases from V and 2 bases from J, leaving 14 bases between. CDR3 DNA: TGTGCCAGCAGCCTCAAGGCAGGAACCACAGATACGCAGTATTTT. It yields the protein CASSLKAGTTDTQYF.

This clone was seen only once. V gene TRBV27 combines with J gene TRBJ1-2; D is ambiguous. The V end lost 3 bases, the J end lost 8 bases, and 22 bases lay between the germline ends. Germline values: CDR1 MNHEY, CDR2 SMNVEV (reference sequence). CDR3 size: 16 residues. CDR3 loop: CASSFNAQSRTGGYTF. For the CDR3, the DNA is TGTGCCAGCAGTTTTAACGCCCAGAGCAGAACGGGAGGCTACACCTTC.

The chain recombines TRBV29-1 with TRBJ2-5; D might be TRBD1 (5 bases). There are 13 residues in the CDR3. The V end lost 6 bases, the J end lost 4 bases, and 15 bases lay between the germline ends. Germline V gives CDR1 SQVTM, CDR2 ANQGSEA. CDR3 sequence (DNA): TGCAGCGTCTCGGGCACGGACACAGAGACCCAGTACTTC. It codes for CSVSGTDTETQYF.

J is TRBJ2-2 and V is TRBV6-6; 7 nucleotides line up with TRBD1. Trimming took 3 bases from V and 4 from J; bases not matched to a gene: 5. Per germline, CDR1 MNHNY and CDR2 SVGAGI (reference sequence). This CDR3 has 15 residues. The CDR3 loop is CASSYQGDGTGELFF. The CDR3 nucleotides are TGTGCCAGCAGTTATCAGGGGGACGGCACCGGGGAGCTGTTTTTT.